This T cell receptor beta chain was documented in a study of blood T cell repertoires in COVID-19. Study background: Samples taken during acute and convalescent COVID-19 were collected in the United States, Italy and Spain. Nucleic acid was either cDNA or gDNA, and it came from T cells, B-cell-depleted T cells, or PBMCs.

The CDR3 length is 15 residues. With V trimmed by 6 bases and J by 0 bases, 7 bases remained unmatched. The germline gives CDR1 MNHEY, CDR2 SVGAGI. Per the original methods: By means of reference gene primer amplification, nucleated cell counts were estimated. Method: immunoSEQ multiplex PCR; TCRdb's copy keeps in-frame clones and lacks some. V and J calls and clone size come straight from that table; D and trimming were deduced from the DNA. The profile shows around 16,000 clones, approximately 90% of them singletons. Input material: peripheral blood. The receptor's source is a man aged 60 to 75 with acute or convalescent COVID-19. The genes are TRBV6-5 and TRBJ2-5; TRBD2 aligns across 7 bases. This CDR3 reads CASRGRARYQETQYF. The DNA for the CDR3 is TGTGCCAGCAGGGGGAGGGCTAGATACCAAGAGACCCAGTACTTC.